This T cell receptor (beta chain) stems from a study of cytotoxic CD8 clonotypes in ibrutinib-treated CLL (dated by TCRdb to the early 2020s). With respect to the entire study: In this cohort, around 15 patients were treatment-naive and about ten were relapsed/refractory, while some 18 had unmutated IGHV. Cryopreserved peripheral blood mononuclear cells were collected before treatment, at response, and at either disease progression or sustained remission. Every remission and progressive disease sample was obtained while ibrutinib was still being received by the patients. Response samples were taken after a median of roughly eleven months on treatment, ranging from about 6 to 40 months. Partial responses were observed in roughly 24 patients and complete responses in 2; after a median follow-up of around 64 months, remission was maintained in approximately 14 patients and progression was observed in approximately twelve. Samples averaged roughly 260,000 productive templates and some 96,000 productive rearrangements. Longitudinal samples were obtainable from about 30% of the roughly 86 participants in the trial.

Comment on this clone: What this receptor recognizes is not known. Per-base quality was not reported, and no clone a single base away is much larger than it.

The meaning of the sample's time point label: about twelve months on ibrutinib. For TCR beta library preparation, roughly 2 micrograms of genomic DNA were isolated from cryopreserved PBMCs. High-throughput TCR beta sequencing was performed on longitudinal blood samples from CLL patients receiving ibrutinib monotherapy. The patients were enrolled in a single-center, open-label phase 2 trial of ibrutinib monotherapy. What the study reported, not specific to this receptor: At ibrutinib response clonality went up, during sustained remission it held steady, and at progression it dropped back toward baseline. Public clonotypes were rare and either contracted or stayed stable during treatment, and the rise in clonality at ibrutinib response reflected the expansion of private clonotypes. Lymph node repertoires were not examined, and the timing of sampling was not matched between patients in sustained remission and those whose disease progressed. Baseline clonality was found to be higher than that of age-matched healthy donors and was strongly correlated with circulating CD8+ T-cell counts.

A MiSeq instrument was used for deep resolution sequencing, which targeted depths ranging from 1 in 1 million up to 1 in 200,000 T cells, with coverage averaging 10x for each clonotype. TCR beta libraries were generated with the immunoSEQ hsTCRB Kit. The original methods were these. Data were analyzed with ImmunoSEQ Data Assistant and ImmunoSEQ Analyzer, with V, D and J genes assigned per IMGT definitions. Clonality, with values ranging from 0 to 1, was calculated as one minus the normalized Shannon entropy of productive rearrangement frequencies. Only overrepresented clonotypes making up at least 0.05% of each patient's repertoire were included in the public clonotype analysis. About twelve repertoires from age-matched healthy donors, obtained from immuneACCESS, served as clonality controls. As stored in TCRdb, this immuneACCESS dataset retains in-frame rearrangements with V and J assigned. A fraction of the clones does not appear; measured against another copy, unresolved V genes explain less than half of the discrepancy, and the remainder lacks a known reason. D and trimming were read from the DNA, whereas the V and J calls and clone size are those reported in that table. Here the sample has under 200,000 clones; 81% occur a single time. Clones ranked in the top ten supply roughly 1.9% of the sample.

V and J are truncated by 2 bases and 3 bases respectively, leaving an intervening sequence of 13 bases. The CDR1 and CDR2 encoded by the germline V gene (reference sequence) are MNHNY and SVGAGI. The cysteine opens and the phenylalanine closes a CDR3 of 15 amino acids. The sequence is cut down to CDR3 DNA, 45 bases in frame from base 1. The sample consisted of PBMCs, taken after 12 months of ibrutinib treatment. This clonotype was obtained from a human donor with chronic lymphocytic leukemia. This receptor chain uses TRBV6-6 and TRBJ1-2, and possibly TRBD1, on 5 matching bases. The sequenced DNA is TGTGCCAGCAGTTACCGGCAGGGCGGGGACTATGGCTACACCTTC. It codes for CASSYRQGGDYGYTF.